What follows are 19 T cell receptor beta chains derived from one specimen sequenced in a study of human T cells and chemical hapten exposure. Sample time point: patch test 2, 6 weeks after DPC sensitization. Specified treatment: therapeutic diphenylcyclopropenone sensitization with weekly scalp DPC. TCRdb redid the calling of the RACE reads with MiXCR, one entry per CDR3 protein. The table lists about 78,000 distinct CDR3 sequences, about 9% of them singletons. Here the sequenced sample was whole blood, taken in connection with sensitization to the hapten diphenylcyclopropenone (DPC). These receptors were taken from a woman between 45 and 65 years old with alopecia areata. Some clones in this sample may be carry-over from other donors' samples.

This clonotype was seen at least ten times. The chain recombines TRBV5-5 with TRBJ2-1; 12 bases agree with TRBD1. With 3 bases clipped from V and 4 bases from J, the junction kept 2 bases outside the gene matches. The germline V gene has CDR1 SGHKS and CDR2 YYEKEE (reference sequence). The CDR3 has 15 residues. CDR3 DNA: TGTGCCAGCAGCTGGGGACAGGGGGCTTACAATGAGCAGTTCTTC. Residues: CASSWGQGAYNEQFF.

This clonotype appeared a few times. The J gene is TRBJ2-6, the V gene TRBV10-3; D is uncertain. CDR1 is ENHRY and CDR2 is SYGVKD in the germline V gene. V lost 5 bases and J 2 bases, leaving 1 base between the germline ends. The CDR3 spans 12 residues. CDR3 residues: CAISTGANVLTF. CDR3 nucleotides: TGTGCCATCAGTACTGGGGCCAACGTCCTGACTTTC.

The sample holds many counts of this clonotype. The rearrangement links TRBV10-2 to TRBJ1-1; D call uncertain. Germline CDR1 reads WSHSY; CDR2 reads SAAADI. The CDR3 sequence is 13 residues long. Trimming stripped 10 bases from V and 0 bases from J, with 12 bases between. DNA of the CDR3: TGCGCCACCCGGACGGGTTTGAACACTGAAGCTTTCTTT. Amino acids: CATRTGLNTEAFF.

This clonotype was found many times. The chain has TRBV20-1 and TRBJ1-6; D gene uncertain. With 0 bases removed from V and 6 bases from J, the gap between germline ends came to 9 bases. The CDR3 spans 14 residues. Germline CDR1 reads DFQATT; CDR2 reads SNEGSKA (reference sequence). In DNA form, the CDR3 reads TGCAGTGCTAGAGACCGGTTGGGTAATTCACCCCTCCACTTT. Amino acids: CSARDRLGNSPLHF.

A remark on this clonotype: A clone one base away is much larger, so this may be a read error. The CDR3 end shows no conserved phenylalanine or tryptophan, and so a read error is likely. This chain links TRBV27 with TRBJ1-6, with D uncertain. This CDR3 spans 14 amino acids. In germline, CDR1 is MNHEY, CDR2 SMNVEV (reference sequence). V gave up 4 bases and J gave up 10 bases, with 14 bases separating them. The CDR3, as DNA: TGTGCCAGCAGTTGGAAGTCTTCCGGGTCACCCCTCCACTCT. Its protein product is CASSWKSSGSPLHS.

This clonotype came up many times. This chain links TRBV29-1 with TRBJ2-7, with TRBD2 matching over 10 bases. J lost 3 bases, V lost 1 base, and 3 bases had no gene match. The germline V gene encodes CDR1 SQVTM and CDR2 ANQGSEA. This CDR3 is 14 amino acids long. This CDR3 reads CSVEGLAGDYEQYF. The CDR3 DNA reads TGCAGCGTTGAAGGTCTAGCGGGAGACTACGAGCAGTACTTC.

This clonotype was seen a single time. One end of the junction fails to match germline, which may point to a read error. V is TRBV27 and J is TRBJ1-5, with unresolved D. This CDR3 is built from 12 residues. Looked up from germline, CDR1 is MNHEY and CDR2 is SMNVEV (reference sequence). CDR3 nucleotides: TGTGACAGCAGTTTAATGGGTCAGCCCCAGCATTTT. It yields the protein CDSSLMGQPQHF.

Ten or more counts support this clonotype. The gene calls are TRBV4-2 and TRBJ1-1, with D perhaps matching TRBD1 (6 bases). V was clipped by 4 bases and J by 1 base, with 10 bases between them. The CDR3 spans 14 residues. Looked up from germline, CDR1 is LGHNA and CDR2 is YNFKEQ. CDR3 loop: CASSRTATNTEAFF. The CDR3, as DNA: TGTGCCAGCAGCCGGACAGCGACGAACACTGAAGCTTTCTTT.

This rearrangement joins TRBV2 to TRBJ1-6, with a possible D match to TRBD1 (6 bases). Trimming pared 4 bases from V and 9 bases from J, leaving 16 bases between. Germline V gene sequence: CDR1 SNHLY, CDR2 FYNNEI. The CDR3 is 15 amino acids. The CDR3 here is CASSALGQGSSPLHF. As DNA, the CDR3 is TGTGCCAGCAGTGCCCTAGGGCAGGGGAGTTCACCCCTCCACTTT.

This clonotype was counted only a few times. The CDR3, as DNA: TGTGCCAGCAGTTTCGTCGACAGGGCCAACGAGCAGTACTTC. Its translation: CASSFVDRANEQYF. This sequence joins TRBV27 and TRBJ2-7; 7 nucleotides line up with TRBD1. The V gene's germline CDR1 is MNHEY and CDR2 SMNVEV (reference sequence). With 3 bases clipped from V and 5 bases from J, the junction kept 7 bases outside the gene matches. This CDR3 has 14 amino acids.

The table lists this clonotype with a few counts. The chain combines TRBV3-1 with TRBJ1-2, with D maybe TRBD1 (5 bases). The V gene's germline CDR1 is LGHDT and CDR2 YNNKEL (reference sequence). Trimming stripped 4 bases from V and 4 bases from J, with 19 bases between. There are 16 residues in the CDR3. The CDR3 DNA sequence: TGTGCCAGCAGCCGAGGGGTGGACCCTGGGCGCTATGGCTACACCTTC. Amino acid sequence: CASSRGVDPGRYGYTF.

The chain is built from TRBV29-1 and TRBJ2-1, with D possibly matching TRBD1 (8 bases). Germline CDR1 reads SQVTM; CDR2 reads ANQGSEA. This CDR3 comprises 13 residues. Trimming stripped 4 bases from V and 7 bases from J, with 14 bases between. For the CDR3, the DNA is TGCAGCGTTGGAGGACAGGGAGGGAATGAGCAGTTCTTC. It translates to CSVGGQGGNEQFF.

This clonotype showed up just a few times. The rearrangement links TRBV20-1 to TRBJ2-7; the match to TRBD2 covers 8 bases. The CDR3 is 12 residues long. The germline gives CDR1 DFQATT, CDR2 SNEGSKA (reference sequence). Unmatched junction bases numbered 3, after V lost 2 bases and J lost 6 bases. The CDR3: CSARREGGEQYF. DNA for the CDR3: TGCAGTGCTAGACGGGAGGGGGGCGAGCAGTACTTC.

The gene calls are TRBV18 and TRBJ2-3; no reliable D call. The CDR3 is 15 residues long. Trimming pared 0 bases from V and 2 bases from J, leaving 9 bases between. Germline V gene sequence: CDR1 KGHSH, CDR2 LQKENI. CDR3 DNA: TGTGCCAGCTCACCACCGAGCAGAACCACAGATACGCAGTATTTT. This translates into CASSPPSRTTDTQYF.

This clonotype was observed many times. The chain is built from TRBV12-3 or TRBV12-4 and TRBJ2-3; D call uncertain. The length of the CDR3 is 15 residues. V lost 3 bases and J lost 4, with 14 bases in between. DNA for the CDR3: TGTGCCAGCAGTTTTTTAGACCGGTCCCCAGATACGCAGTATTTT. This encodes CASSFLDRSPDTQYF.

This chain connects TRBV30 to TRBJ1-1, with D uncertain. This CDR3 contains 11 residues. The germline V gene encodes CDR1 GTSNPN and CDR2 SVGIG (reference sequence). Trimming removed 2 bases at V and 7 bases at J, with 8 bases between. CDR3 residues: CAWSYRSEAFF. The CDR3 nucleotides are TGTGCCTGGAGTTATCGGAGTGAAGCTTTCTTT.

The chain carries TRBV29-1 and TRBJ2-3; the match to TRBD2 covers 12 bases. CDR3 length equals 14 residues. Germline CDR1 reads SQVTM; CDR2 reads ANQGSEA. Trimming at V came to 6 bases and at J to 2 bases, leaving 3 bases not matched to a gene. The DNA of the CDR3 is TGCAGCGTCGGACTAGCGGGATCCACAGATACGCAGTATTTT. Its translation: CSVGLAGSTDTQYF.

This clonotype showed up many times. V gene TRBV12-3 or TRBV12-4 combines with J gene TRBJ1-1; no firm D call. The CDR3 is 14 amino acids. V gave up 5 bases and J gave up 5 bases, with 15 bases separating them. CDR3 nucleotides: TGTGCCAGCAGTGTCCTGTCTCTGGGGACTGAAGCTTTCTTT. Amino acids: CASSVLSLGTEAFF.

This clonotype was detected ten times or more. The genes are TRBV30 and TRBJ2-3; the match to TRBD2 covers 14 bases. CDR1 and CDR2 (germline): GTSNPN, SVGIG (reference sequence). V lost 3 bases, J lost 1 base, and 0 bases stayed unmatched. The CDR3 loop spans 15 amino acids. CDR3 DNA: TGTGCCTGGAGGGGACTAGCGGGAGGCACAGATACGCAGTATTTT. Amino acid sequence: CAWRGLAGGTDTQYF.